This T cell receptor (beta chain) derives from a study of vaccination and CD4 T cells after COVID-19. General study findings and limits: Post-vaccination, and not before, a median roughly 86% of reactive clones appeared in convalescent patients.

Described treatment: roughly 10-day PBMC culture with coronavirus spike peptide pools or control peptides (ViraFEST assay). As concerns this clonotype: What it binds is unknown.

The V end lost 6 bases, the J end lost 1 base, and 10 bases lay between the germline ends. The CDR3 totals 14 residues. Germline V gene sequence: CDR1 GTSNPN, CDR2 SVGIG (reference sequence). With the Oncomine TCR Beta short-read assay, DNA from cultured CD4+ T cells was sequenced. MiXCR was run by TCRdb on the PCR reads, yielding one entry per CDR3 protein. Among more than 15,000 distinct CDR3 sequences, about 32% were seen once, and the ten largest hold more than 15%. This chain links TRBV30 with TRBJ2-6, with a possible D match to TRBD1 (5 bases). This clonotype originated in a human donor with COVID-19. Sequencing was carried out using cultured CD4+ T cells from blood. The DNA for the CDR3 is TGTGCCTGTACCAGGGAATCTGGGGCCAACGTCCTGACTTTC. It codes for CACTRESGANVLTF.